The 14 T cell receptor beta chains presented below share a single source sample, sequenced in a study of blood T cell repertoires in COVID-19. Sequenced by immunoSEQ multiplex PCR; TCRdb stores in-frame clones only, minus some. Among over 200,000 clones listed, 84% were seen once. Sequencing input: PBMCs or T cells enriched from blood (not recorded which). The source is a man between 60 and 75 years old who had recovered from COVID-19.

This clone was seen more than once but under ten times. This sequence joins TRBV10-3 and TRBJ1-1, with a tentative D call TRBD1 (6 bases). This CDR3 comprises 13 residues. The V end was cut by 7 bases, the J end by 1 base, with 10 bases between. Germline CDR1 ENHRY, CDR2 SYGVKD. The CDR3 bases are TGTGCCATCACCCAGGACAGGAACACTGAAGCTTTCTTT. This gives the protein CAITQDRNTEAFF.

The chain links TRBV30 to TRBJ1-2; TRBD1 aligns across 8 bases. V lost 2 bases and J lost 7; bases outside the gene matches: 3. This CDR3 has 12 residues. Germline V gives CDR1 GTSNPN, CDR2 SVGIG (reference sequence). CDR3 sequence (DNA): TGTGCCTGGAGTACAGGGGGGCCTGGCTACACCTTC. This encodes CAWSTGGPGYTF.

The chain uses TRBV18 and TRBJ1-5; the D is unclear. The CDR3 has 17 residues. Germline V lookup: CDR1 KGHSH, CDR2 LQKENI. The germline V and J ends were trimmed by 5 bases and 2 bases, with 19 bases remaining between them. Here the CDR3 reads CASSFSSPRSGNQPQHF. The CDR3 nucleotides read TGTGCCAGCTCATTTTCTTCCCCAAGGAGCGGCAATCAGCCCCAGCATTTT.

The chain has TRBV7-9 and TRBJ1-3; perhaps TRBD1 as D (6 bases). The CDR3 sequence is 15 residues long. V dropped 5 bases and J dropped 3 bases, with 14 bases sitting between them. Germline CDR1 reads SEHNR; CDR2 reads FQNEAQ (reference sequence). CDR3 sequence (DNA): TGTGCCAGCAGCCTTAAACAGGGCGGTGGAAACACCATATATTTT. Encoded protein: CASSLKQGGGNTIYF.

J is TRBJ1-1 and V is TRBV25-1; 9 bases agree with TRBD1. The CDR3 is made up of 14 amino acids. The trim removed 4 bases at V and 5 bases at J, leaving 5 bases unmatched. Germline V lookup: CDR1 MGHDK, CDR2 SYGVNS. The CDR3 DNA follows: TGTGCCAGCAGTGGAAGACAGGGGGAGACTGAAGCTTTCTTT. Translated: CASSGRQGETEAFF. The full variable domain, completed using reference TRBV25-1 and TRBJ1-1, is EADIYQTPRYLVIGTGKKITLECSQTMGHDKMYWYQQDPGMELHLIHYSYGVNSTEKGDLSSESTVSRIRTEHFPLTLESARPSHTSQYLCASSGRQGETEAFFGQGTRLTVV.

There are a few counts of this clone. One end of the junction fails to match germline, which may point to a read error. The chain has TRBV30 and TRBJ1-1, with a tentative D call TRBD1 (5 bases). The CDR3 covers 9 residues. The V gene's germline CDR1 is GTSNPN and CDR2 SVGIG (reference sequence). The CDR3 loop reads CAWGPGHVF. The DNA for the CDR3 is TGTGCCTGGGGTCCTGGACACGTTTTT.

This clone showed up just a few times. The chain couples TRBV19 to TRBJ1-4; D unclear. Germline CDR1 and CDR2: LNHDA and SQIVND (reference sequence). V shed 5 bases and J shed 7 bases, with 11 bases lying between them. This CDR3 has 13 residues. In DNA form, the CDR3 reads TGTGCCAGTAGTTACGGTTACGGTGAAAAACTGTTTTTT. As protein: CASSYGYGEKLFF.

The chain couples TRBV12-5 to TRBJ2-5; 11 positions match TRBD2. CDR1 and CDR2 (germline): LGHNT, FRNRAP. The V gene end was trimmed by 5 bases and the J gene end by 2 bases; junction bases not matched to a gene: 4. The CDR3 runs 15 residues. CDR3 protein: CASGKTSGGQETQYF. The CDR3 nucleotides are TGTGCTAGTGGTAAAACTAGCGGGGGACAAGAGACCCAGTACTTC.

The genes are TRBV19 and TRBJ2-1; TRBD1 matches 7 bases. Germline assignment: CDR1 LNHDA and CDR2 SQIVND (reference sequence). This CDR3 contains 17 residues. The V and J ends lost 3 bases and 0 bases, in that order; junction bases with no gene match: 8. The CDR3 sequence: CASSIPRGFLSYNEQFF. Written as DNA, the CDR3 is TGTGCCAGTAGTATCCCCAGGGGGTTCCTCTCCTACAATGAGCAGTTCTTC.

In DNA, the CDR3 is TGTGCCAGCAGCTTAGAACAGGGTAGCTATGGCTACACCTTC. Translation: CASSLEQGSYGYTF. The chain carries TRBV7-8 and TRBJ1-2; tentative D call: TRBD1 (6 bases). Per germline, CDR1 SGHVS and CDR2 FQNEAQ. The CDR3 runs to 14 residues. V lost 1 base to trimming and J lost 4 bases, with 10 bases between them.

V usage is TRBV3-1 (or the pseudogene TRBV3-2) and J usage is TRBJ2-7; 10 nucleotides match TRBD2. Germline CDR1 and CDR2: LGHDT and YNNKEL (reference sequence). The length of the CDR3 is 14 residues. J gave up 6 bases and V 1 base, and 3 bases lay outside the gene matches. CDR3 in amino acids: CASSQGIAGGEQYF. Written as DNA, the CDR3 is TGTGCCAGCAGCCAAGGGATAGCGGGGGGCGAGCAGTACTTC.

This sequence joins TRBV7-9 and TRBJ1-2; TRBD1 aligns across 8 bases. CDR3 length: 17 residues. CDR1 and CDR2 (germline): SEHNR, FQNEAQ (reference sequence). V lost 0 bases to trimming and J lost 7 bases; unmatched junction nucleotides: 13. CDR3 sequence: CASSLAFSGGQNGGYTF. In DNA form, the CDR3 reads TGTGCCAGCAGCTTAGCGTTCTCAGGGGGCCAAAACGGTGGCTACACCTTC.

This clone has a handful of counts. The rearrangement joins TRBV18 to TRBJ1-6; D may be TRBD1 (6 bases). The CDR3 runs to 17 residues. The V end was cut by 5 bases, the J end by 0 bases, with 14 bases between. CDR1 is KGHSH and CDR2 is LQKENI in the germline V gene. Written as DNA, the CDR3 is TGTGCCAGCTCATCGTCCGGACAGAGCTCCTATAATTCACCCCTCCACTTT. Translation gives CASSSSGQSSYNSPLHF.

The chain employs TRBV19 and TRBJ1-5; D gene uncertain. From germline, CDR1 is LNHDA and CDR2 SQIVND (reference sequence). V gave up 4 bases and J gave up 0 bases, with 13 bases separating them. This CDR3 spans 16 amino acids. CDR3 sequence reads: CASSSKAVHSNQPQHF. The CDR3, as DNA: TGTGCCAGTAGTAGCAAAGCGGTACATAGCAATCAGCCCCAGCATTTT.